The 14 T cell receptor beta chains below were found in one sample sequenced in a study of early T cells in non-severe SARS-CoV-2 infection (dated by TCRdb to the early 2020s). The library was prepared using 5' RACE. The sequencer was a NextSeq 500. TCRdb trimmed public reads at Q25 via fastp, called clones via MiXCR and kept in-frame beta chains. Every entry covers one CDR3 protein and lists the most common genes and DNA from its rows. Recorded for this sample are approximately 22,000 distinct CDR3 sequences; approximately 5.4% of them occurred a single time. The ten largest make up more than 14% of the sample. The material was whole blood, obtained at baseline. The source of these receptors is an adult who was a healthcare worker with PCR-confirmed SARS-CoV-2 infection or an uninfected control (not recorded which).

This clonotype was detected ten times or more. The CDR3 bases are TGTGCCAGTAGTATCAGGCAGCAAAAAAACCAAGAGACCCAGTACTTC. Protein: CASSIRQQKNQETQYF. This chain links TRBV19 with TRBJ2-5; D remains ambiguous. The CDR3 sequence is 16 residues long. The V end was cut by 3 bases, the J end by 0 bases, with 14 bases between. The V gene's germline CDR1 is LNHDA and CDR2 SQIVND (reference sequence).

This clonotype was seen repeatedly, ten times or more. The V call is TRBV4-3, the J call TRBJ1-2; D ambiguous. V shed 0 bases and J shed 8 bases, with 10 bases lying between them. Looked up from germline, CDR1 is LGHNA and CDR2 is YSLEER. The CDR3 runs to 13 residues. CDR3 protein: CASSQDGTKGYTF. The DNA of the CDR3 is TGCGCCAGCAGCCAAGATGGAACTAAGGGCTACACCTTC.

This clonotype showed up just a few times. The V and J genes are TRBV20-1 and TRBJ2-1; possible D gene TRBD1, 6 bases. The germline gives CDR1 DFQATT, CDR2 SNEGSKA (reference sequence). V was cut by 4 bases and J by 10 bases, with 8 bases left in between. CDR3 length: 10 amino acids. The CDR3 here is CSAIRGEQFF. The CDR3 DNA follows: TGCAGTGCTATAAGGGGGGAGCAGTTCTTC.

In its sample, this clonotype was seen many times. For the CDR3, the DNA is TGTGCCAGCAGCCACGGGGACTTCAAGTACTTC. Amino acids: CASSHGDFKYF. The V and J genes are TRBV7-2 and TRBJ2-5; D possibly corresponds to TRBD2 (6 bases). This CDR3 is built from 11 residues. CDR1 SGHTA and CDR2 FQGNSA come from the germline V gene. V dropped 5 bases and J dropped 12 bases, with 13 bases sitting between them. The variable domain in full, completed from reference TRBV7-2 and TRBJ2-5, reads GAGVSQSPSNKVTEKGKDVELRCDPISGHTALYWYRQSLGQGLEFLIYFQGNSAPDKSGLPSDRFSAERTGGSVSTLTIQRTQQEDSAVYLCASSHGDFKYFGPGTRLLVL.

The sample holds many counts of this clonotype. The chain has TRBV24-1 and TRBJ2-2; D remains ambiguous. Trimming removed 9 bases from V and 8 bases from J, with 18 bases in between. CDR1 and CDR2 from the germline V gene are KGHDR and SFDVKD. The CDR3 is 14 residues long. The chain's CDR3 is CATSEIQTKGELFF. CDR3 in DNA: TGTGCCACCTCTGAGATACAAACCAAGGGGGAGCTGTTTTTT.

This chain joins TRBV9 and TRBJ2-3, with no clear D. V lost 4 bases to trimming and J lost 6 bases, with 15 bases between them. This CDR3 has 14 amino acids. Germline CDR1 reads SGDLS; CDR2 reads YYNGEE. The CDR3 protein is CASSLEPPIDTQYF. DNA for the CDR3: TGTGCCAGCAGCCTCGAACCCCCCATCGATACGCAGTATTTT. The full variable domain, rest sourced from reference TRBV9 and TRBJ2-3, is DSGVTQTPKHLITATGQRVTLRCSPRSGDLSVYWYQQSLDQGLQFLIQYYNGEERAKGNILERFSAQQFPDLHSELNLSSLELGDSALYFCASSLEPPIDTQYFGPGTRLTVL.

This chain joins TRBV11-2 and TRBJ2-1; D perhaps matches TRBD2 (6 bases). The CDR3 spans 15 residues. Germline-derived CDR1 and CDR2 are SGHAT and FQNNGV. Trimming left V 2 bases short and J 6 bases short, with 14 bases between. CDR3: CASSLFSLGGNEQFF. The DNA of the CDR3 is TGTGCCAGCAGCTTATTCTCCCTGGGGGGCAATGAGCAGTTCTTC.

This clonotype has only a few counts. The V and J genes are TRBV12-3 or TRBV12-4 and TRBJ2-5; D perhaps matches TRBD2 (5 bases). Trimming pared 5 bases from V and 1 base from J, leaving 14 bases between. The CDR3 has 15 residues. The CDR3 nucleotides read TGTGCCAGCAGTAACAGACGGGGAAGCCAAGAGACCCAGTACTTC. Its protein is CASSNRRGSQETQYF.

In its sample, this clonotype was seen many times. A junction end diverges from the germline sequence, so it may reflect a read error. The chain carries TRBV20-1 and TRBJ1-4; D is possibly TRBD1 (6 bases). Germline assignment: CDR1 DFQATT and CDR2 SNEGSKA (reference sequence). The CDR3 totals 12 residues. The CDR3 loop is CSARDQQGKKLF. The CDR3 DNA reads TGCAGTGCTAGAGACCAGCAGGGGAAGAAGCTTTTT.

This clonotype was recorded at least ten times. This rearrangement joins TRBV6-2 or TRBV6-3 to TRBJ2-7; D might be TRBD1 (5 bases). V lost 5 bases, J lost 7 bases, and 9 bases lay in between. Germline assignment: CDR1 MNHEY and CDR2 SVGEGT. The CDR3 length is 11 residues. The DNA for the CDR3 is TGTGCCAGCAGTCGGACACATGAGCAGTACTTC. This translates into CASSRTHEQYF.

V usage is TRBV6-2 or TRBV6-3 and J usage is TRBJ2-5; perhaps TRBD1 as D (5 bases). V lost 0 bases, J lost 7 bases, and 21 bases lay in between. CDR1 is MNHEY, CDR2 SVGEGT, per germline. This CDR3 region has 17 residues. CDR3 sequence: CASSYSSSGSSLGTQYF. CDR3 coding DNA: TGTGCCAGCAGTTACTCGTCGTCAGGGTCATCCTTAGGGACCCAGTACTTC.

The chain has TRBV14 and TRBJ2-2; D ambiguous. There are 14 residues in the CDR3. V was pared by 4 bases and J by 6 bases, with 12 bases between. CDR1 and CDR2 (germline): SGHDN, FVKESK. The CDR3 sequence: CASSPRLRSGELFF. The CDR3 DNA is TGTGCCAGCAGCCCAAGACTTCGGTCCGGGGAGCTGTTTTTT.

The chain couples TRBV29-1 to TRBJ2-2; maybe TRBD1 (6 bases). Germline V gene data show CDR1 as SQVTM and CDR2 as ANQGSEA. The CDR3 length is 15 residues. Trimming removed 6 bases from V and 6 bases from J, with 20 bases in between. The CDR3 protein is CSVGTGMKAAGELFF. CDR3 nucleotides: TGCAGCGTAGGAACAGGGATGAAGGCTGCCGGGGAGCTGTTTTTT.

This chain links TRBV30 with TRBJ2-7, with TRBD1 identical over 9 bases. The germline gives CDR1 GTSNPN, CDR2 SVGIG (reference sequence). J was trimmed by 5 bases and V by 5 bases; bases with no gene match: 10. This CDR3 is built from 14 residues. The CDR3 protein is CAWDAGTGSHEQYF. The CDR3 DNA reads as TGTGCCTGGGACGCCGGGACAGGGTCCCACGAGCAGTACTTC.